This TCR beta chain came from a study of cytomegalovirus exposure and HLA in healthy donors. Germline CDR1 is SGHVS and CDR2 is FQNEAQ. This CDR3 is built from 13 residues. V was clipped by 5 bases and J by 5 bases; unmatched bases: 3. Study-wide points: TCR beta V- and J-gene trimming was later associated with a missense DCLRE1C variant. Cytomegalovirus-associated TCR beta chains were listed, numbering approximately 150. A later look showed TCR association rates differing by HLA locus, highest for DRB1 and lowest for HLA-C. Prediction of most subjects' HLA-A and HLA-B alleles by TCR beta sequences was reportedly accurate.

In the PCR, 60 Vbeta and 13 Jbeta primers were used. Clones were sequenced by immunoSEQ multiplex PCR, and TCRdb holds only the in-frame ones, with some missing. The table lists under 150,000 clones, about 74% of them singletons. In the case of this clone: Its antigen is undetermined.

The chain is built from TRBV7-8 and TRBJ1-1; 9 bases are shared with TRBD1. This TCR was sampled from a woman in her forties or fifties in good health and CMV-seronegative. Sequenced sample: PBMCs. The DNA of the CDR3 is TGTGCCAGCAGCAAAGGGACAGGGACTGAAGCTTTCTTT. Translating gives CASSKGTGTEAFF.